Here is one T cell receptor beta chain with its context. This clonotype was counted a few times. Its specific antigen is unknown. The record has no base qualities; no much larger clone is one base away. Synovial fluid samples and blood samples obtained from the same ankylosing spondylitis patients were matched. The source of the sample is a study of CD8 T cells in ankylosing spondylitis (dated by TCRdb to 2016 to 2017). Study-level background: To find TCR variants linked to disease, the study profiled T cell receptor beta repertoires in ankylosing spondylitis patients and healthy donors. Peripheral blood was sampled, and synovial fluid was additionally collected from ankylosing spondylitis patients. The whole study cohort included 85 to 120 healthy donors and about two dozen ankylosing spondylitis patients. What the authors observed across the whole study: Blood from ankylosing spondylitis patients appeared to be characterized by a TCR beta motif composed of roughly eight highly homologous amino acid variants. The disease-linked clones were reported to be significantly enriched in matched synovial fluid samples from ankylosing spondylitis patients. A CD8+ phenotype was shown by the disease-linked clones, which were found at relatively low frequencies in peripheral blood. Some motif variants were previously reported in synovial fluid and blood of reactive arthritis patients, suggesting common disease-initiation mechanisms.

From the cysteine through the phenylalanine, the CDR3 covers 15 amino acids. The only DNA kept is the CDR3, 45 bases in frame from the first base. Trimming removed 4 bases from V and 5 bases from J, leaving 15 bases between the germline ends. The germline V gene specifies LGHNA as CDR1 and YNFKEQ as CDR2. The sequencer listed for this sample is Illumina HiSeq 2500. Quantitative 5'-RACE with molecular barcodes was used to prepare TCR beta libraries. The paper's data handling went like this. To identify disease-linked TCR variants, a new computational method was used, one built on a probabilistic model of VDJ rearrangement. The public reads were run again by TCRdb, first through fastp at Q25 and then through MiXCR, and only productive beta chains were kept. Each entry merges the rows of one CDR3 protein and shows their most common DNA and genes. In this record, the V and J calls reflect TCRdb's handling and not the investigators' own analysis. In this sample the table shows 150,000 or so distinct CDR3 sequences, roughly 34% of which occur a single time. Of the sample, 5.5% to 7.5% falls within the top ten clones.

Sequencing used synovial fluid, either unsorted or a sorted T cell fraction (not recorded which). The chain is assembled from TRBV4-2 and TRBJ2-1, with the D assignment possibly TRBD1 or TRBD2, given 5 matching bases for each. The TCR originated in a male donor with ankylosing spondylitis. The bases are TGTGCCAGCAGCCCCGGGACCGCAAACCACAATGAGCAGTTCTTC. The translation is CASSPGTANHNEQFF.